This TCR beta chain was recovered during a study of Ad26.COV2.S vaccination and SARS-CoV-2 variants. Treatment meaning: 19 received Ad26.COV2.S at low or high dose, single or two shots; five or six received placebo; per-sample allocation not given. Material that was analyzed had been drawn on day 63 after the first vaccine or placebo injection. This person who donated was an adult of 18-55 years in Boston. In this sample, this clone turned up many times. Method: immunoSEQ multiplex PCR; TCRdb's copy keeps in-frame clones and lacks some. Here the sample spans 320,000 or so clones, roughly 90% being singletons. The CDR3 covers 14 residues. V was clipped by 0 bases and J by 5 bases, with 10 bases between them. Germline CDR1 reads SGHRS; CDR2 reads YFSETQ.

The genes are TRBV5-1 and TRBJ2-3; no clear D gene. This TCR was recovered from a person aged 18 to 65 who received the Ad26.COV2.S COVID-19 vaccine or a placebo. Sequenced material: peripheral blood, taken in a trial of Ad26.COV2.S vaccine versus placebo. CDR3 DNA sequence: TGCGCCAGCAGCTTGGGGGGTTCTGGAGATACGCAGTATTTT. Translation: CASSLGGSGDTQYF.